The 20 T cell receptor beta chains below were found in one sample sequenced in a study of blood T cell repertoires in COVID-19. Method: immunoSEQ multiplex PCR; TCRdb's copy keeps in-frame clones and lacks some. Among approximately 220,000 clones, less than 85% were seen once, and the ten largest hold roughly a sixth. The sample comprised PBMCs or T cells enriched from blood (not recorded which). Every receptor here comes from a man aged 40-50 years who had recovered from COVID-19.

The J gene is TRBJ1-1, the V gene TRBV13; D possibly corresponds to TRBD1 (5 bases). V shed 8 bases and J shed 6 bases, with 16 bases lying between them. The CDR3 is 13 residues long. Germline values: CDR1 PRHDT, CDR2 FYEKMQ (reference sequence). CDR3 loop: CASGARAGAEAFF. The CDR3 nucleotides read TGTGCCAGCGGGGCCCGGGCCGGAGCTGAAGCTTTCTTT. The full variable domain, in which reference TRBV13 and TRBJ1-1 provide the parts outside the CDR3, is AAGVIQSPRHLIKEKRETATLKCYPIPRHDTVYWYQQGPGQDPQFLISFYEKMQSDKGSIPDRFSAQQFSDYHSELNMSSLELGDSALYFCASGARAGAEAFFGQGTRLTVV.

This rearrangement joins TRBV30 to TRBJ1-4; the D gene is possibly TRBD1 (5 bases). Germline V gene lookup returns CDR1 GTSNPN and CDR2 SVGIG (reference sequence). Trimming pared 4 bases from V and 10 bases from J, leaving 7 bases between. The CDR3 runs 10 residues. The CDR3 spells CAWMGGKLFF. The CDR3 DNA follows: TGTGCCTGGATGGGGGGAAAACTGTTTTTT.

This clone was seen only once. V and J are TRBV5-8 and TRBJ1-2; D unclear. Per germline, CDR1 SGHTS and CDR2 YDEGEE. V lost 0 bases, J lost 0 bases, and 9 bases lay in between. The CDR3 runs 15 residues. The CDR3 reads CASSLAGNPNYGYTF. DNA for the CDR3: TGTGCCAGCAGCTTGGCAGGAAACCCTAACTATGGCTACACCTTC. Complete variable domain (other parts from reference TRBV5-8 and TRBJ1-2): EAGVTQSPTHLIKTRGQQATLRCSPISGHTSVYWYQQALGLGLQFLLWYDEGEERNRGNFPPRFSGRQFPNYSSELNVNALELEDSALYLCASSLAGNPNYGYTFGSGTRLTVV.

V is TRBV9 and J is TRBJ2-5, with D perhaps matching TRBD1 (6 bases). This CDR3 region has 14 residues. CDR1 and CDR2 (germline): SGDLS, YYNGEE. V gave up 0 bases and J gave up 2 bases, with 8 bases separating them. The DNA of the CDR3 is TGTGCCAGCAGCGTAGCGGACAGACAAGAGACCCAGTACTTC. Protein product: CASSVADRQETQYF.

The V gene is TRBV11-2, the J gene TRBJ2-7; TRBD2 is a possible D gene (6 bases). V dropped 6 bases and J dropped 4 bases, with 22 bases sitting between them. The CDR3 spans 16 residues. The V gene's germline CDR1 is SGHAT and CDR2 FQNNGV. CDR3 nucleotides: TGTGCCAGCAGATCCTCCGGTGGGGGGATTTCTTACGAGCAGTACTTC. This sequence encodes CASRSSGGGISYEQYF.

On this clone itself: The sample carries other DNA sequences with the same CDR3. This chain joins TRBV13 and TRBJ1-5; no firm D call. The CDR3 has 12 residues. The V and J ends lost 0 bases and 8 bases respectively, with 5 bases between them. Germline CDR1 and CDR2: PRHDT and FYEKMQ (reference sequence). CDR3 DNA: TGTGCCAGCAGCTTAGGTACGGAGCCCCAGCATTTT. Translated, it gives CASSLGTEPQHF.

The chain uses TRBV2 and TRBJ1-6; 7 positions match TRBD1. This CDR3 spans 15 amino acids. With V trimmed by 6 bases and J by 7 bases, 9 bases remained unmatched. Germline V CDR1 and CDR2: SNHLY, FYNNEI. The CDR3 nucleotides read TGTGCCAGCAGATGGGGACAGTTGGGGAATTCACCCCTCCACTTT. Amino acids: CASRWGQLGNSPLHF.

V and J are TRBV7-9 and TRBJ2-1; perhaps TRBD2 as D (7 bases). Trimming stripped 1 base from V and 10 bases from J, with 14 bases between. Germline V gene data show CDR1 as SEHNR and CDR2 as FQNEAQ (reference sequence). The CDR3 spans 14 residues. CDR3 protein: CASSLGGRGREQFF. The CDR3 DNA is TGTGCCAGCAGCTTAGGTGGGCGGGGGCGCGAGCAGTTCTTC.

The V call is TRBV29-1, the J call TRBJ2-4; perhaps TRBD1 as D (6 bases). Trimming left V 2 bases short and J 3 bases short, with 8 bases between. The CDR3 contains 13 residues. Germline V gene sequence: CDR1 SQVTM, CDR2 ANQGSEA. DNA for the CDR3: TGCAGCGTTGAATCAGGGGTCAAAAACATTCAGTACTTC. Translating it yields CSVESGVKNIQYF.

The chain employs TRBV29-1 and TRBJ2-1; 7 bases align to TRBD2. The CDR3 covers 13 residues. The germline V gene has CDR1 SQVTM and CDR2 ANQGSEA. The V gene end was trimmed by 7 bases and the J gene end by 10 bases; junction bases not matched to a gene: 13. The CDR3 loop is CSANSGSGVEQFF. The CDR3 nucleotides are TGCAGCGCCAACTCCGGGAGCGGGGTAGAGCAGTTCTTC.

This sequence joins TRBV5-1 and TRBJ2-5, with TRBD2 matching over 14 bases. The CDR3 loop spans 16 amino acids. With V trimmed by 4 bases and J by 4 bases, 6 bases remained unmatched. Germline CDR1 and CDR2: SGHRS and YFSETQ. The chain's CDR3 is CASSPGLAGEPETQYF. CDR3 in DNA: TGCGCCAGCAGCCCGGGACTAGCGGGAGAGCCAGAGACCCAGTACTTC.

This clone was observed many times. The chain carries TRBV3-1 (or the pseudogene TRBV3-2) and TRBJ2-3; D is perhaps TRBD1 (6 bases). V lost 4 bases, J lost 2 bases, and 10 bases lay in between. Germline CDR1 is LGHDT and CDR2 is YNNKEL (reference sequence). CDR3 length: 14 amino acids. CDR3: CASSPPGHTDTQYF. CDR3 DNA sequence: TGTGCCAGCAGCCCCCCGGGACACACAGATACGCAGTATTTT.

This chain links TRBV6-5 with TRBJ2-3, with D possibly matching TRBD2 (6 bases). The CDR3 is 14 amino acids. With 7 bases removed from V and 3 bases from J, the gap between germline ends came to 14 bases. Germline-derived CDR1 and CDR2 are MNHEY and SVGAGI. The CDR3 loop reads CASNFGGSTDTQYF. CDR3 nucleotide sequence: TGTGCCAGCAATTTTGGGGGGTCGACAGATACGCAGTATTTT.

The CDR3 reads CASSTWDFNEQFF. The CDR3 bases are TGTGCCAGTAGTACTTGGGACTTCAATGAGCAGTTCTTC. This chain uses TRBV19 with TRBJ2-1; possible D gene TRBD2, 6 bases. Germline assignment: CDR1 LNHDA and CDR2 SQIVND (reference sequence). The CDR3 contains 13 residues. V lost 4 bases and J 6 bases, leaving 10 bases between the germline ends.

This chain links TRBV6-2 or TRBV6-3 with TRBJ2-5; 7 nucleotides line up with TRBD1. CDR3 length: 14 amino acids. CDR1 MNHEY and CDR2 SVGEGT come from the germline V gene. Germline trimming cut 5 bases from V and 5 bases from J; bases unmatched to any gene: 8. DNA for the CDR3: TGTGCCAGCAGTGGCCAGACAGGGTTGGAGACCCAGTACTTC. It yields the protein CASSGQTGLETQYF.

The chain joins TRBV15 to TRBJ2-7; TRBD2 might be the D (5 bases). The CDR3 is 16 residues long. Trimming took off 0 bases at V and 3 bases at J, with 15 bases between the two ends. From germline, CDR1 is LNHNV and CDR2 YYDKDF (reference sequence). CDR3 sequence reads: CATSRDKASRDYEQYF. In nucleotides, the CDR3 is TGTGCCACCAGCAGAGATAAGGCTAGCAGAGACTACGAGCAGTACTTC.

This clone was seen a single time. The V gene is TRBV11-3, the J gene TRBJ2-2; 9 bases map to TRBD2. From germline, CDR1 is SGHNT and CDR2 YENEEA. J lost 3 bases, V lost 5 bases, and 4 bases had no gene match. This CDR3 comprises 15 residues. DNA of the CDR3: TGTGCCAGCAGCGCTAGCGGGATAGACACCGGGGAGCTGTTTTTT. Amino acid sequence: CASSASGIDTGELFF.

The chain carries TRBV7-9 and TRBJ2-1; possibly TRBD1 for D (5 bases). From germline, CDR1 is SEHNR and CDR2 FQNEAQ (reference sequence). CDR3 size: 16 residues. V was cut by 5 bases and J by 9 bases, with 23 bases left in between. This chain's CDR3 is CASSRLGGDTQGEQFF. As DNA, the CDR3 is TGTGCCAGCAGCCGCCTAGGTGGTGACACCCAGGGTGAGCAGTTCTTC.

The chain links TRBV12-3 or TRBV12-4 to TRBJ2-7; no firm D call. The CDR3 has 12 residues. V lost 5 bases and J 1 base, leaving 6 bases between the germline ends. CDR3: CASSSNSYEQYF. As DNA, the CDR3 is TGTGCCAGCAGTAGCAATTCCTACGAGCAGTACTTC.

The chain recombines TRBV7-8 with TRBJ1-5; the D is unclear. V lost 1 base, J lost 3 bases, and 10 bases lay in between. Germline CDR1 SGHVS, CDR2 FQNEAQ. This CDR3 contains 15 residues. The CDR3 DNA follows: TGTGCCAGCAGCTTAGGCGGCGGATCCAATCAGCCCCAGCATTTT. The encoded protein is CASSLGGGSNQPQHF. The full variable domain, with the rest looked up from reference TRBV7-8 and TRBJ1-5, is GAGVSQSPRYKVAKRGQDVALRCDPISGHVSLFWYQQALGQGPEFLTYFQNEAQLDKSGLPSDRFFAERPEGSVSTLKIQRTQQEDSAVYLCASSLGGGSNQPQHFGDGTRLSIL.